This record covers a single T cell receptor (beta chain). The source of the sample is a study of cytomegalovirus exposure and HLA in healthy donors. The CDR3 is 15 residues long. The germline V gene encodes CDR1 LGHNT and CDR2 FRNRAP. The trim removed 1 base at V and 1 base at J, leaving 1 base unmatched. Assay used: immunoSEQ multiplex PCR; TCRdb lists only in-frame clones, some missing. The table records a few hundred thousand clones, about nine tenths of them present only once. The sequenced material came from PBMCs. The chain employs TRBV12-5 and TRBJ2-1, with 7 nucleotides matching TRBD2. This clonotype originated in a woman under 30 in good health and CMV-seronegative. CDR3 sequence (DNA): TGTGCTAGTGGTTTGGCGGGAGGTTCCTACAATGAGCAGTTCTTC. Its protein product is CASGLAGGSYNEQFF.